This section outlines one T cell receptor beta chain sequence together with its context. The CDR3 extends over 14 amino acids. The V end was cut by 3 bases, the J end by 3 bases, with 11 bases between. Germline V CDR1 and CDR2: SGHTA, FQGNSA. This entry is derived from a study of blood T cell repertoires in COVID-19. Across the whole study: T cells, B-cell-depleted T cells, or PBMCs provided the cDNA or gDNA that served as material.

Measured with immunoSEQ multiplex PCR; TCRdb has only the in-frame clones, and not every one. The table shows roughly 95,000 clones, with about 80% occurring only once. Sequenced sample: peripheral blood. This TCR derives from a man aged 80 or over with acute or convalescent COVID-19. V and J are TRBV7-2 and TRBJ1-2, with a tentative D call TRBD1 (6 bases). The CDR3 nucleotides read TGTGCCAGCAGCTTCGGGGGGCGCGACTATGGCTACACCTTC. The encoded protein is CASSFGGRDYGYTF.